Below, 20 T cell receptor beta chains from the same sample are listed, as sequenced in a study of T-cell reconstitution after alpha-beta-depleted transplantation in children. TCRbeta library construction was performed incorporating unique molecular identifiers. TCRdb itself ran the PCR reads through MiXCR, one entry per CDR3 protein. The repertoire holds 500,000 to 750,000 distinct CDR3 sequences, with 25% to 30% as singletons. The input for sequencing was PBMCs, taken before TCRalphabeta/CD19-depleted stem cell transplant. The origin of the receptors is a boy younger than two with Wiskott-Aldrich syndrome, due to receive a stem cell transplant.

This clonotype was seen a single time. The rearrangement links TRBV5-1 to TRBJ1-1, with D unresolved. The V end lost 2 bases, the J end lost 0 bases, and 11 bases lay between the germline ends. The CDR3 sequence is 15 residues long. CDR1 and CDR2 (germline): SGHRS, YFSETQ. CDR3 sequence (DNA): TGCGCCAGCAGCTTATCAGGTTCGATGAACACTGAAGCTTTCTTT. This gives the protein CASSLSGSMNTEAFF.

The genes are TRBV5-1 and TRBJ1-1; 7 nucleotides align to TRBD1. The J segment lost 7 bases and the V segment lost 2 bases, leaving 8 bases of the junction unmatched. The CDR3 runs 14 residues. The germline gives CDR1 SGHRS, CDR2 YFSETQ. CDR3 in amino acids: CASSFRGGNGEAFF. In nucleotides, the CDR3 is TGCGCCAGCAGCTTTAGAGGGGGCAACGGTGAAGCTTTCTTT.

The rearrangement joins TRBV29-1 to TRBJ2-1, with TRBD2 matching over 8 bases. The germline gives CDR1 SQVTM, CDR2 ANQGSEA. Losses at the gene ends were 2 bases for V and 0 bases for J; bases not matched to a gene: 3. This CDR3 region has 15 residues. The CDR3 reads CSVESREGSYNEQFF. The CDR3 DNA reads as TGCAGCGTTGAAAGCCGGGAGGGCTCCTACAATGAGCAGTTCTTC.

This chain uses TRBV5-1 with TRBJ2-3, with 9 bases aligning to TRBD1. J lost 0 bases, V lost 0 bases, and 11 bases had no gene match. CDR1 and CDR2 (germline): SGHRS, YFSETQ. The CDR3 length is 19 residues. The CDR3 protein is CASSLAPGQGTTSTDTQYF. The CDR3 DNA sequence: TGCGCCAGCAGCTTGGCCCCAGGACAGGGGACAACTAGCACAGATACGCAGTATTTT.

V gene TRBV29-1 combines with J gene TRBJ2-7; 11 nucleotides agree with TRBD2. The CDR3 is 13 residues long. Germline CDR1 SQVTM, CDR2 ANQGSEA. The V and J ends lost 5 bases and 2 bases, in that order; junction bases with no gene match: 2. CDR3 bases: TGCAGCGTTTTAGCGGGAGGGCCCTACGAGCAGTACTTC. Amino acids: CSVLAGGPYEQYF.

This clonotype was seen a handful of times. The chain carries TRBV6-6 and TRBJ2-5; D uncertain. This CDR3 has 13 residues. The germline CDR1 and CDR2 sequences are MNHNY and SVGAGI (reference sequence). V lost 5 bases and J lost 1, with 8 bases in between. CDR3 coding DNA: TGTGCCAGCAGTGGACCTGTCCAAGAGACCCAGTACTTC. Its translation is CASSGPVQETQYF.

The chain has TRBV5-1 and TRBJ2-1, with 10 bases fitting TRBD2. Trimming removed 0 bases from V and 7 bases from J; junction bases left unmatched: 4. CDR1 is SGHRS, CDR2 YFSETQ, per germline. This CDR3 is built from 15 residues. CDR3 sequence: CASSLAKREGNEQFF. The DNA for the CDR3 is TGCGCCAGCAGCTTGGCGAAGCGGGAGGGGAATGAGCAGTTCTTC.

This clonotype was seen a few times. The V and J genes are TRBV7-6 and TRBJ2-1, with D perhaps given as TRBD1 or TRBD2 (5 bases each). The CDR3 consists of 15 residues. Trimming removed 4 bases at V and 5 bases at J, with 15 bases between. Germline CDR1 SGHVS, CDR2 FNYEAQ. The CDR3 is CASSYRGVADNEQFF. The CDR3 coding sequence is TGTGCCAGCAGCTATCGAGGGGTAGCCGACAATGAGCAGTTCTTC.

The chain couples TRBV20-1 to TRBJ1-4; D is undetermined. The V and J ends lost 2 bases and 3 bases respectively, with 10 bases between them. There are 14 residues in the CDR3. Per the germline V gene, CDR1 is DFQATT and CDR2 is SNEGSKA (reference sequence). The DNA of the CDR3 is TGCAGTGCTAGAACGGGAAAGGCTAATGAAAAACTGTTTTTT. Translation: CSARTGKANEKLFF.

The V gene is TRBV5-5, the J gene TRBJ2-1; D remains ambiguous. This CDR3 has 12 residues. The germline V gene encodes CDR1 SGHKS and CDR2 YYEKEE (reference sequence). V was trimmed by 7 bases and J by 4 bases, leaving 9 bases between them. CDR3 region: CASRPYYNEQFF. The CDR3 DNA reads as TGTGCCAGCCGCCCTTATTACAATGAGCAGTTCTTC.

The chain recombines TRBV28 with TRBJ2-1; 9 bases agree with TRBD2. CDR3 size: 16 residues. Germline V gene data show CDR1 as MDHEN and CDR2 as SYDVKM. Trimming removed 6 bases from V and 14 bases from J; junction bases left unmatched: 20. The CDR3 coding sequence is TGTGCCAGCAGGGGGATTAGCGGGAGAATGATTTTTCCTGAGTTCTTC. It is translated as CASRGISGRMIFPEFF. The whole variable domain, remainder taken from reference TRBV28 and TRBJ2-1, is DVKVTQSSRYLVKRTGEKVFLECVQDMDHENMFWYRQDPGLGLRLIYFSYDVKMKEKGDIPEGYSVSREKKERFSLILESASTNQTSMYLCASRGISGRMIFPEFFGPGTRLTVL.

This clonotype was seen a few times. The CDR3 is CSVVQIYGYTF. As DNA, the CDR3 is TGCAGCGTTGTACAGATCTATGGCTACACCTTC. The V gene is TRBV29-1, the J gene TRBJ1-2, with D unclear. V was trimmed by 4 bases and J by 4 bases, leaving 7 bases between them. CDR1 is SQVTM and CDR2 is ANQGSEA in the germline V gene. The CDR3 is 11 amino acids.

There are a few counts of this clonotype. The genes are TRBV7-2 and TRBJ2-1; tentative D call: TRBD2 (6 bases). The CDR3 extends over 15 amino acids. V gave up 3 bases and J gave up 5 bases, with 14 bases separating them. The germline V gene encodes CDR1 SGHTA and CDR2 FQGNSA. CDR3 loop: CASSFGDLRNNEQFF. In DNA, the CDR3 is TGTGCCAGCAGCTTTGGGGACTTACGCAACAATGAGCAGTTCTTC.

This clonotype came up a few times. The chain carries TRBV20-1 and TRBJ2-2; D is undetermined. V was shortened by 1 base and J by 4 bases, with 4 bases between the two germline ends. This CDR3 is built from 12 residues. From germline, CDR1 is DFQATT and CDR2 SNEGSKA (reference sequence). CDR3 amino acids: CSARVFTGELFF. The DNA for the CDR3 is TGCAGTGCTAGAGTGTTCACCGGGGAGCTGTTTTTT.

The chain combines TRBV5-1 with TRBJ1-1; maybe TRBD1 (5 bases). Per germline, CDR1 SGHRS and CDR2 YFSETQ. The CDR3 is 15 residues long. V gave up 0 bases and J gave up 1 base, with 10 bases separating them. The CDR3 DNA follows: TGCGCCAGCAGCTTGGGGGGCTCTGAGAACACTGAAGCTTTCTTT. It specifies CASSLGGSENTEAFF.

This clonotype was picked up a small number of times. V usage is TRBV30 and J usage is TRBJ2-7; D may correspond to TRBD1 or TRBD2 (5 bases each). V lost 6 bases to trimming and J lost 1 base, with 13 bases between them. This CDR3 is built from 13 residues. Germline lookup yields CDR1 GTSNPN and CDR2 SVGIG (reference sequence). CDR3 region: CACAGTDSYEQYF. The DNA for the CDR3 is TGTGCCTGTGCCGGGACGGATTCCTACGAGCAGTACTTC. Filled out from reference TRBV30 and TRBJ2-7, the complete variable domain reads SQTIHQWPATLVQPVGSPLSLECTVEGTSNPNLYWYRQAAGRGLQLLFYSVGIGQISSEVPQNLSASRPQDRQFILSSKKLLLSDSGFYLCACAGTDSYEQYFGPGTRLTVT.

This clonotype was detected only a few times. The rearrangement links TRBV5-1 to TRBJ2-5; tentatively, D is TRBD1 or TRBD2 (5 bases each). The CDR3 extends over 13 amino acids. V was shortened by 5 bases and J by 9 bases, with 17 bases between the two germline ends. Looked up from germline, CDR1 is SGHRS and CDR2 is YFSETQ. The CDR3 is CASSLEDTGPQYF. The CDR3 DNA is TGCGCCAGCAGTCTGGAGGACACGGGGCCCCAGTACTTC.

This clonotype showed up just a few times. The rearrangement uses TRBV6-4 and TRBJ2-3, with D possibly being TRBD2 (5 bases). With 2 bases removed from V and 1 base from J, the gap between germline ends came to 10 bases. The CDR3 covers 15 residues. CDR1 is MRHNA, CDR2 SNTAGT, per germline. The CDR3 sequence: CASSDEGARTDTQYF. DNA of the CDR3: TGTGCCAGCAGTGACGAGGGAGCCCGCACAGATACGCAGTATTTT.

This rearrangement joins TRBV24-1 to TRBJ2-2, with no clear D. The V end was cut by 12 bases, the J end by 2 bases, with 12 bases between. This CDR3 has 13 amino acids. Germline lookup yields CDR1 KGHDR and CDR2 SFDVKD. This chain's CDR3 is CAVARSNTGELFF. The CDR3 DNA sequence: TGTGCCGTGGCCCGGTCAAACACCGGGGAGCTGTTTTTT.

This rearrangement joins TRBV10-3 to TRBJ2-1, with 11 positions matching TRBD2. After removal of 5 bases from V and 0 bases from J, the junction contained 6 bases not matched to a gene. The CDR3 covers 17 residues. From germline, CDR1 is ENHRY and CDR2 SYGVKD. CDR3 protein: CAISLTSGKSSYNEQFF. CDR3 sequence (DNA): TGTGCCATCAGTCTGACTAGCGGGAAAAGCTCCTACAATGAGCAGTTCTTC.